This T cell receptor beta chain was sequenced in a study of blood T cell repertoires in COVID-19. Data came from immunoSEQ multiplex PCR; TCRdb stores just in-frame clones and leaves some out. The sample has approximately 210,000 clones; 70% to 85% are singletons. V dropped 7 bases and J dropped 4; count of bases not matched to a gene: 7. In germline, CDR1 is SGHDT, CDR2 YYEEEE. This CDR3 has 16 amino acids. This receptor was obtained from a man aged 35 to 55 who had recovered from COVID-19. The genes are TRBV5-6 and TRBJ2-2; 13 bases are a match to TRBD2. Sample: PBMCs or T cells enriched from blood (not recorded which). Here the CDR3 reads CASRKGLAGPTGELFF. Written as DNA, the CDR3 is TGTGCCAGCCGAAAGGGACTAGCGGGGCCCACCGGGGAGCTGTTTTTT. Full variable domain (remainder filled in from reference TRBV5-6 and TRBJ2-2): DAGVTQSPTHLIKTRGQQVTLRCSPKSGHDTVSWYQQALGQGPQFIFQYYEEEERQRGNFPDRFSGHQFPNYSSELNVNALLLGDSALYLCASRKGLAGPTGELFFGEGSRLTVL.